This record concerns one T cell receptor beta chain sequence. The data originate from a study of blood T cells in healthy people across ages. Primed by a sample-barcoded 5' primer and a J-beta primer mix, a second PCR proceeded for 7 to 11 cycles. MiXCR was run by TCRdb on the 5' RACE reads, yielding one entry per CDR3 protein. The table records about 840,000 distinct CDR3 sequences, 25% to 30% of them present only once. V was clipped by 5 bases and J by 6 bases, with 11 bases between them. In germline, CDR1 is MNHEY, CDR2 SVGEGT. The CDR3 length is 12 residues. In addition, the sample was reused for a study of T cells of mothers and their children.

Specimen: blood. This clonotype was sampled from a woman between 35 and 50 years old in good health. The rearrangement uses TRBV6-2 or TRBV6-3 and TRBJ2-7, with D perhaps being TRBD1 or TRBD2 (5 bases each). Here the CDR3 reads CASSTLGGEQYF. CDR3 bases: TGTGCCAGCAGTACCCTTGGGGGCGAGCAGTACTTC.